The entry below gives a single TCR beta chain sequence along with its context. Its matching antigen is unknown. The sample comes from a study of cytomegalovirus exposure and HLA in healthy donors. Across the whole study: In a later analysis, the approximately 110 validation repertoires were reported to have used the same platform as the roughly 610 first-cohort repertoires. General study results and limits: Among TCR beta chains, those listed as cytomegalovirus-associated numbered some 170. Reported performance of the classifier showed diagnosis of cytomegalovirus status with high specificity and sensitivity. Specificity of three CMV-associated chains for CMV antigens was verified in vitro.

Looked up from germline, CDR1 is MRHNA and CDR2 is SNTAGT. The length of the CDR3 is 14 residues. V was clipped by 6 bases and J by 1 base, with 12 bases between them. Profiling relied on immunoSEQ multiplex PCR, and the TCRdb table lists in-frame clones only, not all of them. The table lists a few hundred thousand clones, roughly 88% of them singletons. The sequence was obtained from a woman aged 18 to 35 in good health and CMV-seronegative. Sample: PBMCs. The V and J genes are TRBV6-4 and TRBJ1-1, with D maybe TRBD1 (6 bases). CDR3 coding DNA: TGTGCCAGCAGCTGGGGAGGGGGGAACACTGAAGCTTTCTTT. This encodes CASSWGGGNTEAFF.